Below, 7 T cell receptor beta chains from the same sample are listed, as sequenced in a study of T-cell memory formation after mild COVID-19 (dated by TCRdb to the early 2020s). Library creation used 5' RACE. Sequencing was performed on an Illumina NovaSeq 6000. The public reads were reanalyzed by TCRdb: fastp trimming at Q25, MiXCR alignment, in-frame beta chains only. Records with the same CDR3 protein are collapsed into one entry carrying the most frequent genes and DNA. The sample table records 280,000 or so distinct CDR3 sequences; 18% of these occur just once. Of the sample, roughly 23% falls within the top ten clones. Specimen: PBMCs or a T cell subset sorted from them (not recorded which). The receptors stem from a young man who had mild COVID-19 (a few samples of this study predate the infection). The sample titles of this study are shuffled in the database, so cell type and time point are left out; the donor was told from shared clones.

CDR3 region: CASSYGSGSQYF. CDR3 sequence (DNA): TGTGCCAGCAGTTACGGGAGCGGGTCGCAGTATTTT. This rearrangement joins TRBV6-6 to TRBJ2-3; TRBD2 might be the D (6 bases). V lost 2 bases and J 10 bases, leaving 10 bases between the germline ends. The CDR3 has 12 amino acids. Germline V lookup: CDR1 MNHNY, CDR2 SVGAGI (reference sequence).

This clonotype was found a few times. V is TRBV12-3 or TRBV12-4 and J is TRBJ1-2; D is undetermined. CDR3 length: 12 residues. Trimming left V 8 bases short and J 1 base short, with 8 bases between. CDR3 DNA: TGTGCCAGCGCCCCATTTAACTATGGCTACACCTTC. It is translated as CASAPFNYGYTF.

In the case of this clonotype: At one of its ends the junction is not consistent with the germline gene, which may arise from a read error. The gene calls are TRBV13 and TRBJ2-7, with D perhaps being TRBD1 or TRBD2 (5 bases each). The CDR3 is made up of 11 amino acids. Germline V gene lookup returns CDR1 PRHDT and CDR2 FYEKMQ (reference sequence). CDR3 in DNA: TGTGCCAGCAGCCTCCGGGACCGAACCGAATTC. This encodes CASSLRDRTEF.

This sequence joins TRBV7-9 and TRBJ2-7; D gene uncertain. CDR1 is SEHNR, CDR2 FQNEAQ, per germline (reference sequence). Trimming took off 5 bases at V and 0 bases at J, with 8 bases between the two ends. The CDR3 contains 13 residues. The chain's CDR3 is CASSPLSSYEQYV. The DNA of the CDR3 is TGTGCCAGCAGCCCACTGAGCTCCTACGAGCAGTACGTC.

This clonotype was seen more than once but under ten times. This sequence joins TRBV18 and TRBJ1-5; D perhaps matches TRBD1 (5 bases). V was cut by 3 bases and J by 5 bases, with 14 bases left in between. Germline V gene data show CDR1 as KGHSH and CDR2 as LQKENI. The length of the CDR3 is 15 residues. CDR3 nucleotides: TGTGCCAGCTCACCCTGGGAGGGGTCGGATCAGCCCCAGCATTTT. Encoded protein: CASSPWEGSDQPQHF.

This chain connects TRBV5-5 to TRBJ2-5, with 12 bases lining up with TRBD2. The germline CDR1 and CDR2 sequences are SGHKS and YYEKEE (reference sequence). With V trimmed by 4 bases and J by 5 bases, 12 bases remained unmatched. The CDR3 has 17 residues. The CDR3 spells CASSQQLAGGSGETQYF. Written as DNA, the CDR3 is TGTGCCAGCAGCCAACAACTAGCGGGGGGTTCAGGGGAGACCCAGTACTTC.

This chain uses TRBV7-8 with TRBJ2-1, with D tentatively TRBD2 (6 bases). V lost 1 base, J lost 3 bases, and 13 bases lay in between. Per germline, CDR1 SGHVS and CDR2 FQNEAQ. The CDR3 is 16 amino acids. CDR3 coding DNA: TGTGCCAGCAGCTTAGAGGGGCGGGGTGACTACAATGAGCAGTTCTTC. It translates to CASSLEGRGDYNEQFF.